This TCR beta chain was documented in a study of graft-versus-host responses after intestinal transplantation. Looking at the study overall: Every transplant recipient was induced with anti-thymocyte globulin, then maintained on tacrolimus and steroids for two to three years.

Regarding the study as a whole: Individuals carrying graft-donor T cell macrochimerism showed high graft-versus-host to host-versus-graft clonal ratios in allografts. Among recipient marrow samples, GvH clones were found; some appeared first in ileum or blood.

A note on this clone: Its antigen is as yet unknown.

This table comes from immunoSEQ multiplex PCR, and its TCRdb copy is limited to in-frame clones, with some not included. The sample shows tens of thousands of clones, 82% of them seen only once. The clonotype was recovered from a human donor who received an intestinal transplant. The sample here was unstimulated CD4+ T cells sorted from spleen or lymph node cells, taken before intestinal transplant.

CDR3 sequence reads: CASSPPTGASSYEQYF. The CDR3 nucleotides are TGCGCCAGCAGTCCCCCGACAGGGGCCAGCTCCTACGAGCAGTACTTC. The chain joins TRBV4-1 to TRBJ2-7; 8 bases agree with TRBD1. V gave up 6 bases and J gave up 0 bases; unmatched junction bases: 10. Germline V CDR1 and CDR2: MGHRA, YSYEKL. This CDR3 is built from 16 residues.